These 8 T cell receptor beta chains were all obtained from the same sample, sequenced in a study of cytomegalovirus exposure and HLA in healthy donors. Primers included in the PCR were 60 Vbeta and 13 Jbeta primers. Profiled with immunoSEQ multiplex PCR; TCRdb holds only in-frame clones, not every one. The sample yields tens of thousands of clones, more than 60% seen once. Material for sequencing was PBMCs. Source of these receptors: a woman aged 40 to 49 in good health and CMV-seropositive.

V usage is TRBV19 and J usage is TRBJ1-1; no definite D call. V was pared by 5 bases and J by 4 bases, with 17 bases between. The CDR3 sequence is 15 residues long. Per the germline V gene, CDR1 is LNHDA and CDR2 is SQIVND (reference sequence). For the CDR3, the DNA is TGTGCCAGTAGTCCAACGGGAGTAATTGGCACTGAAGCTTTCTTT. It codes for CASSPTGVIGTEAFF.

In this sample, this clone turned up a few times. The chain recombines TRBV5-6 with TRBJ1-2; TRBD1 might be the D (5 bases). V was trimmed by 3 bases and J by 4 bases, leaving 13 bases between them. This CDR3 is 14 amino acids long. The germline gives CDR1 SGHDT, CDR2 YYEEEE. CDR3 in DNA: TGTGCCAGCAGCTGGGAGGGGAGGTCCTATGGCTACACCTTC. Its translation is CASSWEGRSYGYTF.

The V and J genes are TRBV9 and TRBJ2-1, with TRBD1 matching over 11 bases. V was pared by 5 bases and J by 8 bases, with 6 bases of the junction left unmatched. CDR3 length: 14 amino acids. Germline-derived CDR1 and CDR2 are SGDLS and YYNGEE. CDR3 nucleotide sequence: TGTGCCAGCAGTCCGGGACAGGGGGTCGATGAGCAGTTCTTC. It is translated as CASSPGQGVDEQFF.

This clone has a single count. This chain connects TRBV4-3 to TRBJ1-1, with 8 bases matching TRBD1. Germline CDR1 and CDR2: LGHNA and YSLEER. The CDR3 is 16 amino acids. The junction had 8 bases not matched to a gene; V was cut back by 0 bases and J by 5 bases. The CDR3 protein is CASSQDTGQGGTEAFF. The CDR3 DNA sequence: TGCGCCAGCAGCCAAGATACCGGACAGGGCGGGACTGAAGCTTTCTTT.

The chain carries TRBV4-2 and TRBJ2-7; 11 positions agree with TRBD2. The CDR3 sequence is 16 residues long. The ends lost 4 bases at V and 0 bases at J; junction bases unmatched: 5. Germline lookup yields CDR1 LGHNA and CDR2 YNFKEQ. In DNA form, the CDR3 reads TGTGCCAGCAGCCTGAATAGCGGGGGGGGCTCCTACGAGCAGTACTTC. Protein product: CASSLNSGGGSYEQYF.

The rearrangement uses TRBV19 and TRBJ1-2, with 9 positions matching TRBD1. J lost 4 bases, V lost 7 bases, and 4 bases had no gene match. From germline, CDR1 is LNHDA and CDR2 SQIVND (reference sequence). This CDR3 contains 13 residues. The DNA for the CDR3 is TGTGCCAGTACCCGACAGGGGGTCTATGGCTACACCTTC. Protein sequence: CASTRQGVYGYTF.

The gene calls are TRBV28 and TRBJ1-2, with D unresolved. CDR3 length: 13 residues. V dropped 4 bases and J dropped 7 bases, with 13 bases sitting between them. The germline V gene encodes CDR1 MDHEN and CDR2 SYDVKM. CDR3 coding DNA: TGTGCCAGCAGTTCAGGCCTCCTAAGTGGCTACACCTTC. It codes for CASSSGLLSGYTF.

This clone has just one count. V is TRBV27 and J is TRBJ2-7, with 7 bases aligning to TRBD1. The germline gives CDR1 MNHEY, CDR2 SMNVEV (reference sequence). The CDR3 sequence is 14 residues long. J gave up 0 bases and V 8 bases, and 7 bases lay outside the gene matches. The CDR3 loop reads CASATGLGSYEQYF. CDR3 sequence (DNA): TGTGCCAGCGCGACAGGGCTGGGCTCCTACGAGCAGTACTTC.